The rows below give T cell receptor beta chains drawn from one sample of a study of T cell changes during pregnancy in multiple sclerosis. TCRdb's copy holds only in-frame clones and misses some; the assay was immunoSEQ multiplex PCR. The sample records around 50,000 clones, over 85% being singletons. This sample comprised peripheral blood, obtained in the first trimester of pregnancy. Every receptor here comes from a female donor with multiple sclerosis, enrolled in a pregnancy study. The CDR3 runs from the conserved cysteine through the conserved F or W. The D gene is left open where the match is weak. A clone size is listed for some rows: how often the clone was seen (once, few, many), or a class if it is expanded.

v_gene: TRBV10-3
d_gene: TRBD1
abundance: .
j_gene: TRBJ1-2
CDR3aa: CAISESTGLRNYGYTF
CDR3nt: TGTGCCATCAGTGAGTCGACAGGGCTACGAAACTATGGCTACACCTTC

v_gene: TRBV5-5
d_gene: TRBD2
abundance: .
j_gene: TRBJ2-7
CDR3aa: CASSLGIAGYEQYF
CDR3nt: TGTGCCAGCAGCTTGGGGATAGCGGGCTACGAGCAGTACTTC

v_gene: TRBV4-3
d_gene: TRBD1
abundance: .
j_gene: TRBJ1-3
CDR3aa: CASSPQTGWSGNTIYF
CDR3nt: TGCGCCAGCAGCCCCCAGACAGGGTGGTCTGGAAACACCATATATTTT

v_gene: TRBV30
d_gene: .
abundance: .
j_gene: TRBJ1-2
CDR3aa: CAWSGAGPNYGYTF
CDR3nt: TGTGCCTGGAGTGGGGCAGGCCCTAACTATGGCTACACCTTC

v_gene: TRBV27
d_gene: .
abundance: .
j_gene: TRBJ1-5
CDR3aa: CASSLTGLNQPQHF
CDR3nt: TGTGCCAGCAGCCTGACAGGATTAAATCAGCCCCAGCATTTT

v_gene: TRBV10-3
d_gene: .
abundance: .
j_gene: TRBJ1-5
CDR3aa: CAISESGGLGNQPQHF
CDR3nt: TGTGCCATCAGTGAGTCGGGGGGGCTGGGCAATCAGCCCCAGCATTTT

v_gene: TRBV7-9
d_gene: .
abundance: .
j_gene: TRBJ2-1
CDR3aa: CASSLIWGDEQFF
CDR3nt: TGTGCCAGCAGCTTAATATGGGGGGATGAGCAGTTCTTC

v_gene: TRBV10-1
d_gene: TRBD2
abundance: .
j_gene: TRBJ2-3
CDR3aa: CASSELAGGPRDTQYF
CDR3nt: TGCGCCAGCAGTGAGTTGGCGGGGGGGCCGCGAGATACGCAGTATTTT

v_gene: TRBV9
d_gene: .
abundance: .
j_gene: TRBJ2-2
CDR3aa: CASSPTYNTGELFF
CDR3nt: TGTGCCAGCAGCCCCACATATAACACCGGGGAGCTGTTTTTT

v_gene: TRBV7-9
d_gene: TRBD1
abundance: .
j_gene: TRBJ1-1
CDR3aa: CASSFQGGNTEAFF
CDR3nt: TGTGCCAGCAGCTTCCAGGGGGGAAACACTGAAGCTTTCTTT

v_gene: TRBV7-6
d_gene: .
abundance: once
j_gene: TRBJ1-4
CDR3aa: CASSLSLTNEKLFF
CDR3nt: TGTGCCAGCAGCCTTTCTTTAACTAATGAAAAACTGTTTTTT

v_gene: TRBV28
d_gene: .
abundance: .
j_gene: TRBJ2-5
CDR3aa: CASSLWAAQGRTQYF
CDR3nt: TGTGCCAGCAGTTTATGGGCGGCCCAGGGGAGGACCCAGTACTTC

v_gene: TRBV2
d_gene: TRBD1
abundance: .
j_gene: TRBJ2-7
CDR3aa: CASMRTGTSYEQYF
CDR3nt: TGTGCCAGCATGCGGACAGGGACCTCCTACGAGCAGTACTTC

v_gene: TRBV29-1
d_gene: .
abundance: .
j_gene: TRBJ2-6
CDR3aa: CSVKGGHLSGANVLTF
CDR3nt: TGCAGCGTGAAGGGTGGACACCTCTCTGGGGCCAACGTCCTGACTTTC

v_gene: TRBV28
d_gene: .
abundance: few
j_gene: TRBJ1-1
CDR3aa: CASSLLVMNTEAFF
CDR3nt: TGTGCCAGCAGTTTACTAGTTATGAACACTGAAGCTTTCTTT

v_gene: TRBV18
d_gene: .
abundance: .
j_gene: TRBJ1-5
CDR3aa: CASSPSRAAGSGPQHF
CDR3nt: TGTGCCAGCTCACCAAGCCGAGCGGCGGGGTCGGGGCCCCAGCATTTT

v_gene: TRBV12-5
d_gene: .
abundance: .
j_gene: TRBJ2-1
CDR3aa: CASGLVPDGVMSSYNEQFF
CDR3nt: TGTGCTAGTGGTTTGGTACCGGACGGGGTGATGAGCTCCTACAATGAGCAGTTCTTC

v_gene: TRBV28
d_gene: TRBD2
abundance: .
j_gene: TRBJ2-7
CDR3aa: CASSLGLAVTYEQYF
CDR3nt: TGTGCCAGCAGTCTGGGACTAGCGGTGACCTACGAGCAGTACTTC

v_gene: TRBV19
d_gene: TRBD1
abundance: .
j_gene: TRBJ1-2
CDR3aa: CASSRRDRFNGYTF
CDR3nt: TGTGCCAGTAGTAGGAGGGACAGATTCAATGGCTACACCTTC

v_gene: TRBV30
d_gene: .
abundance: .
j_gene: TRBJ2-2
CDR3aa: CAWSVLGAAGELFF
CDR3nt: TGTGCCTGGAGTGTACTAGGTGCGGCGGGGGAGCTGTTTTTT

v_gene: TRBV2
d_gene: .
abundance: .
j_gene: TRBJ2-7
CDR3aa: CASSKGLQVYEQYF
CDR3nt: TGTGCCAGCAGTAAAGGCTTGCAGGTATACGAGCAGTACTTC

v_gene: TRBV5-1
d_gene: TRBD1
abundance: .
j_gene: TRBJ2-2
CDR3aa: CASSPQGVHTGELFF
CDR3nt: TGCGCCAGCAGCCCTCAGGGGGTTCACACCGGGGAGCTGTTTTTT